Below are 18 T cell receptor beta chains sequenced from a single sample in a study of T-cell memory formation after mild COVID-19. Via MiXCR, TCRdb re-called the 5' RACE reads, giving one row per CDR3 protein. This repertoire shows roughly 580,000 distinct CDR3 sequences, more than 15% found once; its top ten account for about 11%. Sequences were obtained from PBMCs or a T cell subset sorted from them (not recorded which). The receptors shown here come from an adult woman who had mild COVID-19 (a few samples of this study predate the infection). Cell type and time point are not known.

This clonotype came up a few times. This sequence joins TRBV7-9 and TRBJ2-3; D is uncertain. Germline CDR1 is SEHNR and CDR2 is FQNEAQ (reference sequence). The CDR3 sequence is 14 residues long. Trimming cost V 4 bases and J 0 bases, with 8 bases left between them. CDR3 sequence (DNA): TGTGCCAGCAGCTCGTCCAAGAGCACAGATACGCAGTATTTT. It is translated as CASSSSKSTDTQYF.

This chain links TRBV14 with TRBJ2-5; D not certain. V was cut by 4 bases and J by 4 bases, with 13 bases left in between. The V gene's germline CDR1 is SGHDN and CDR2 FVKESK. This CDR3 region has 14 residues. Written as DNA, the CDR3 is TGTGCCAGCAGCCCCTACGGGCTGCCAGAGACCCAGTACTTC. Translation: CASSPYGLPETQYF.

This clonotype was seen ten or more times. The rearrangement uses TRBV6-2 or TRBV6-3 and TRBJ2-3; D gene uncertain. V dropped 2 bases and J dropped 6 bases, with 12 bases sitting between them. Germline V gene sequence: CDR1 MNHEY, CDR2 SVGEGT. The CDR3 consists of 14 residues. The CDR3 is CASSYGSSVDTQYF. In nucleotides, the CDR3 is TGTGCCAGCAGTTACGGGTCGAGTGTGGATACGCAGTATTTT.

This clonotype was seen once. V gene TRBV3-1 combines with J gene TRBJ2-1, with unresolved D. V lost 1 base to trimming and J lost 9 bases, with 13 bases between them. The CDR3 runs to 14 residues. Germline CDR1 reads LGHDT; CDR2 reads YNNKEL (reference sequence). The CDR3 sequence: CASSQGTSRGEQFF. CDR3 DNA: TGTGCCAGCAGCCAAGGGACGTCGAGAGGTGAGCAGTTCTTC.

The gene calls are TRBV5-5 and TRBJ2-3; either TRBD1 or TRBD2 may fit D (6 bases each). Germline V lookup: CDR1 SGHKS, CDR2 YYEKEE (reference sequence). V lost 0 bases, J lost 1 base, and 15 bases lay in between. This CDR3 comprises 17 residues. CDR3 in amino acids: CASSLALVGGRTDTQYF. CDR3 sequence (DNA): TGTGCCAGCAGCTTGGCGTTAGTGGGGGGCCGCACAGATACGCAGTATTTT.

The V and J genes are TRBV5-1 and TRBJ2-7; a possible D gene is TRBD2 (6 bases). Trimming stripped 0 bases from V and 6 bases from J, with 10 bases between. Germline loops: CDR1 SGHRS, CDR2 YFSETQ. The length of the CDR3 is 13 residues. Here the CDR3 reads CASSLEEGPEQYF. The CDR3 coding sequence is TGCGCCAGCAGCTTGGAGGAGGGCCCCGAGCAGTACTTC.

In this sample, this clonotype turned up a few times. The genes are TRBV4-1 and TRBJ2-5, with a weak D call TRBD2 (6 bases). Germline CDR1 reads MGHRA; CDR2 reads YSYEKL. Trimming stripped 0 bases from V and 9 bases from J, with 23 bases between. The CDR3 totals 17 residues. The CDR3 loop is CASSQDPQGSLEGPQYF. Written as DNA, the CDR3 is TGCGCCAGCAGCCAAGATCCACAAGGATCCCTGGAGGGTCCCCAGTACTTC.

The J gene is TRBJ2-7, the V gene TRBV5-5; the D is unclear. Germline V gene lookup returns CDR1 SGHKS and CDR2 YYEKEE (reference sequence). There are 15 residues in the CDR3. Trimming pared 4 bases from V and 2 bases from J, leaving 16 bases between. The CDR3 region has the DNA TGTGCCAGCAGCAATATTCGGTCTGTCGCCTACGAGCAGTACTTC. It translates to CASSNIRSVAYEQYF.

This chain connects TRBV7-2 to TRBJ1-4; D possibly corresponds to TRBD1 (6 bases). With 4 bases removed from V and 3 bases from J, the gap between germline ends came to 12 bases. This CDR3 is 15 amino acids long. The V gene's germline CDR1 is SGHTA and CDR2 FQGNSA. CDR3 region: CASSSQGSSNEKLFF. The DNA for the CDR3 is TGTGCCAGCAGCTCCCAGGGGTCTTCTAATGAAAAACTGTTTTTT.

The chain uses TRBV24-1 and TRBJ1-1; D is possibly TRBD1 (6 bases). V was pared by 9 bases and J by 2 bases, with 18 bases between. The CDR3 sequence is 15 residues long. CDR1 is KGHDR and CDR2 is SFDVKD in the germline V gene. CDR3 in DNA: TGTGCCACCGGAAGGGGGTTGAGGGGAAACACTGAAGCTTTCTTT. Amino acids: CATGRGLRGNTEAFF.

This clonotype was counted between two and nine times. CDR3 loop: CASSEGRMSALHF. The CDR3 DNA reads as TGTGCCAGCAGCGAGGGAAGAATGTCAGCCCTCCACTTT. J is TRBJ1-6 and V is TRBV9; D gene ambiguous. This CDR3 spans 13 amino acids. Trimming cost V 3 bases and J 14 bases, with 15 bases left between them. Per germline, CDR1 SGDLS and CDR2 YYNGEE. Complete variable domain (other parts from reference TRBV9 and TRBJ1-6): DSGVTQTPKHLITATGQRVTLRCSPRSGDLSVYWYQQSLDQGLQFLIQYYNGEERAKGNILERFSAQQFPDLHSELNLSSLELGDSALYFCASSEGRMSALHFGNGTRLTVT.

The chain joins TRBV30 to TRBJ2-7, with D perhaps matching TRBD1 (5 bases). The V gene's germline CDR1 is GTSNPN and CDR2 SVGIG (reference sequence). The CDR3 has 16 amino acids. Trimming removed 2 bases at V and 2 bases at J, with 19 bases between. CDR3 loop: CAWSLTPSTATYEQYF. Here the CDR3 DNA reads TGTGCCTGGAGTCTAACTCCTTCGACAGCCACCTACGAGCAGTACTTC.

This clonotype was counted only a few times. The CDR3 reads CASSPFPFEGQETQYF. The DNA for the CDR3 is TGTGCCAGCTCACCATTTCCTTTCGAGGGCCAGGAGACCCAGTACTTC. The chain couples TRBV18 to TRBJ2-5, with TRBD2 as a possible D gene (5 bases). This CDR3 region has 16 residues. V gave up 2 bases and J gave up 5 bases, with 18 bases separating them. Germline CDR1 reads KGHSH; CDR2 reads LQKENI.

This clonotype was counted between two and nine times. The gene calls are TRBV5-1 and TRBJ1-2; a possible D gene is TRBD1 (6 bases). CDR1 is SGHRS and CDR2 is YFSETQ in the germline V gene. Trimming left V 5 bases short and J 4 bases short, with 21 bases between. The CDR3 sequence is 16 residues long. The CDR3 DNA follows: TGCGCCAGCAGAGACGGTCCAGGCCTCAGGGGCTATGGCTACACCTTC. Translating gives CASRDGPGLRGYGYTF.

This clonotype was counted between two and nine times. This chain uses TRBV4-3 with TRBJ2-4, with TRBD1 as a possible D gene (5 bases). The ends were cut back, 0 bases at V and 1 base at J, with 10 bases in the middle. Germline V gives CDR1 LGHNA, CDR2 YSLEER. The CDR3 has 16 amino acids. The CDR3 bases are TGCGCCAGCAGCCAAGACCCCCAGGGTGCCAAAAACATTCAGTACTTC. Translation: CASSQDPQGAKNIQYF.

This clonotype was counted between two and nine times. J is TRBJ1-1 and V is TRBV25-1; D remains unclear. The V gene's germline CDR1 is MGHDK and CDR2 SYGVNS. The CDR3 runs to 14 residues. V lost 2 bases and J lost 5, with 12 bases in between. CDR3 residues: CASSEAGSKTEAFF. The CDR3 nucleotides read TGTGCCAGCAGTGAAGCGGGATCGAAGACTGAAGCTTTCTTT.

This clonotype was counted between two and nine times. The V and J genes are TRBV5-1 and TRBJ2-7; 8 positions agree with TRBD2. There are 13 residues in the CDR3. After removal of 2 bases from V and 2 bases from J, the junction contained 0 bases not matched to a gene. Germline CDR1 and CDR2: SGHRS and YFSETQ. This CDR3 reads CASSFGGAYEQYF. Written as DNA, the CDR3 is TGCGCCAGCAGCTTCGGGGGGGCCTACGAGCAGTACTTC.

This clonotype has only a few counts. This chain links TRBV3-1 with TRBJ2-1, with D hard to call. Trimming stripped 0 bases from V and 2 bases from J, with 11 bases between. This CDR3 is built from 16 residues. Germline V gives CDR1 LGHDT, CDR2 YNNKEL (reference sequence). CDR3 loop: CASSQDPVPPYNEQFF. CDR3 nucleotides: TGTGCCAGCAGCCAAGATCCCGTCCCCCCCTACAATGAGCAGTTCTTC.